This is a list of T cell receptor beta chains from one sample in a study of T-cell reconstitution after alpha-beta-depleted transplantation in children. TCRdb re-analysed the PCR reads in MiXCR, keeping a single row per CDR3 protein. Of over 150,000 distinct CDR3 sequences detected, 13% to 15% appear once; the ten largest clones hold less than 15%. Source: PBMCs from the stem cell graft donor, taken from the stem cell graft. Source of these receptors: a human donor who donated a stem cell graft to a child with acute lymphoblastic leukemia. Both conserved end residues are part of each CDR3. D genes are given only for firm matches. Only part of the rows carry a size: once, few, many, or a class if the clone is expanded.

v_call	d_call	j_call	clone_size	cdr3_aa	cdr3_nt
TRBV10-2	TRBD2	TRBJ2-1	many	CASGPLAGVSYNEQFF	TGCGCCAGCGGACCCTTAGCGGGAGTATCTTACAATGAGCAGTTCTTC
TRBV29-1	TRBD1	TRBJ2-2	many	CSVDQGDHTGELFF	TGCAGCGTTGATCAGGGGGACCACACCGGGGAGCTGTTTTTT
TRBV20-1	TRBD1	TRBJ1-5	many	CSALSRGSNQPQHF	TGCAGTGCTCTCTCCAGGGGGAGCAATCAGCCCCAGCATTTT
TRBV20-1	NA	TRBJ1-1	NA	CSARWENTEAFF	TGCAGTGCTCGTTGGGAGAACACTGAAGCTTTCTTT
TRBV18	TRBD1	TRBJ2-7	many	CASSSAGQVLYEQYF	TGTGCCAGCTCTTCGGCAGGACAGGTCCTCTACGAGCAGTACTTC
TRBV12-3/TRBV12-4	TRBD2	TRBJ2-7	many	CASSIQTSGPYEQYF	TGTGCCAGCAGTATCCAGACTAGCGGACCCTACGAGCAGTACTTC
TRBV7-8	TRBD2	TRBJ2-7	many	CASRYGTSGRSEQYF	TGTGCCAGCAGGTACGGGACTAGCGGGAGGAGCGAGCAGTACTTC
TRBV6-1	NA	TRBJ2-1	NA	CASTAPSGGDNEQFF	TGTGCCAGCACCGCACCCAGCGGAGGGGACAATGAGCAGTTCTTC
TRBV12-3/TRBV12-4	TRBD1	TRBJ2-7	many	CASSSDRVEQYF	TGTGCCAGCAGTTCAGACAGGGTCGAGCAGTACTTC
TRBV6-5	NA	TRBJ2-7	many	CASGDSFYEQYF	TGTGCCAGCGGGGACTCCTTCTACGAGCAGTACTTC
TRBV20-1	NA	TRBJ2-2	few	CSARDQRVGELFF	TGCAGTGCTAGAGATCAGCGGGTCGGGGAGCTGTTTTTT
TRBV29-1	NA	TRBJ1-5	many	CSVTDGLARQPQHF	TGCAGCGTCACGGACGGCCTAGCGAGGCAGCCCCAGCATTTT
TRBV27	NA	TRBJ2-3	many	CASSFRGVDTQYF	TGTGCCAGCAGTTTCCGAGGGGTGGATACGCAGTATTTT
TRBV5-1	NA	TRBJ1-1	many	CASSFNGMGTEAFF	TGCGCCAGCAGCTTTAACGGGATGGGTACTGAAGCTTTCTTT
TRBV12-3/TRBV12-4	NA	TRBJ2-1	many	CASSRGRTSYNEQFF	TGTGCCAGCAGTCGAGGGCGTACCTCATACAATGAGCAGTTCTTC
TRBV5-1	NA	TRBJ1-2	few	CASSLYSSGTFGYTF	TGCGCCAGCAGCCTCTACTCCTCCGGGACCTTCGGCTACACCTTC
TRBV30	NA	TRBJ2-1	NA	CAWTLGGGEQFF	TGTGCCTGGACCCTCGGGGGAGGTGAGCAGTTCTTC
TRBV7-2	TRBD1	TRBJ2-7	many	CASSLGTGLYEQYF	TGTGCCAGCAGCTTAGGGACAGGGCTCTACGAGCAGTACTTC
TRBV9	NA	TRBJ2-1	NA	CASSVARRGYNEQFF	TGTGCCAGCAGCGTAGCCCGGAGAGGGTACAATGAGCAGTTCTTC
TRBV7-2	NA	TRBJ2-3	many	CASSRRRRFSDTQYF	TGTGCCAGCAGTCGTAGACGGAGATTTTCAGATACGCAGTATTTT